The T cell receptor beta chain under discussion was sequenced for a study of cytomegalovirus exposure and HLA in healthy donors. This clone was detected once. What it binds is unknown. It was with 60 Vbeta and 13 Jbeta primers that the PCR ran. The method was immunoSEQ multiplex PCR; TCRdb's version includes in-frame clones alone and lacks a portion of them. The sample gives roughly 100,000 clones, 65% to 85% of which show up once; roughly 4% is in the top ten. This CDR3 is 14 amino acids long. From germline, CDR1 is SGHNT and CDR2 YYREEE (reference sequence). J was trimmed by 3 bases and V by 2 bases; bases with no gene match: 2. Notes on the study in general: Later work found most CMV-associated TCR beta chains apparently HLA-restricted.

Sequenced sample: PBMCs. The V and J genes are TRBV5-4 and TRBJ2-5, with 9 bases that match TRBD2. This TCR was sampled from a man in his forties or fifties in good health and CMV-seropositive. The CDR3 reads CASSFSGRKETQYF. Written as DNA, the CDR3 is TGTGCCAGCAGCTTTAGCGGGAGAAAAGAGACCCAGTACTTC.